This T cell receptor beta chain was obtained from a study of shared clonotypes between healthy human individuals. Some clones are missing from TCRdb's copy, which holds only in-frame ones; the method was immunoSEQ multiplex PCR. The profile covers roughly 770,000 clones, with roughly 96% appearing a single time and less than 0.25% taken by the ten largest. The naive CD8 fraction comprised CD45RO-negative cells positively selected for CCR7 and excluded terminally differentiated effector memory CD45RA+ cells. The CDR3 consists of 18 residues. Germline CDR1 is SNHLY and CDR2 is FYNNEI. V was clipped by 11 bases and J by 0 bases, with 26 bases between them.

The source of this sequence is a man aged 25 to 40 in good health. Sequencing was done on a sample of naive CD8+ T cells sorted from blood. This chain uses TRBV2 with TRBJ2-1, with a weak D call TRBD1 (7 bases). The CDR3: CAVQGTGSGLSSYNEQFF. CDR3 nucleotides: TGTGCCGTACAGGGGACTGGGAGCGGGTTAAGCTCCTACAATGAGCAGTTCTTC.